This passage covers 2 T cell receptor beta chains from one sample sequenced in a study of T cell repertoires in cytomegalovirus infection. TCRdb itself ran the reads through MiXCR, one entry per CDR3 protein. Among approximately 280,000 distinct CDR3 sequences listed, roughly 21% were seen once. For these TCRs, the target antigens are not known. The sample here was cultured PBMCs, taken from culture after CMV antigen stimulation. These receptors were taken from a human donor in good health (CMV status not recorded). Some clones in this sample may be carry-over from other donors' samples.

The chain has TRBV5-6 and TRBJ1-5; 8 bases are shared with TRBD1. This CDR3 spans 17 amino acids. J lost 2 bases, V lost 1 base, and 8 bases had no gene match. Germline V lookup: CDR1 SGHDT, CDR2 YYEEEE. CDR3 in DNA: TGTGCCAGCAGCTTGTGGGCAGGGGGCTGGGGCAATCAGCCCCAGCATTTT. Translated: CASSLWAGGWGNQPQHF.

This clonotype has ten or more counts. The chain links TRBV7-8 to TRBJ2-7; 7 nucleotides match TRBD2. The CDR3 runs 16 residues. Germline V CDR1 and CDR2: SGHVS, FQNEAQ. V lost 6 bases and J lost 5; bases outside the gene matches: 16. The CDR3 protein is CASSRRGGPNFNEQYV. CDR3 sequence (DNA): TGTGCCAGCAGTCGTCGGGGAGGGCCTAATTTCAACGAGCAGTACGTC.